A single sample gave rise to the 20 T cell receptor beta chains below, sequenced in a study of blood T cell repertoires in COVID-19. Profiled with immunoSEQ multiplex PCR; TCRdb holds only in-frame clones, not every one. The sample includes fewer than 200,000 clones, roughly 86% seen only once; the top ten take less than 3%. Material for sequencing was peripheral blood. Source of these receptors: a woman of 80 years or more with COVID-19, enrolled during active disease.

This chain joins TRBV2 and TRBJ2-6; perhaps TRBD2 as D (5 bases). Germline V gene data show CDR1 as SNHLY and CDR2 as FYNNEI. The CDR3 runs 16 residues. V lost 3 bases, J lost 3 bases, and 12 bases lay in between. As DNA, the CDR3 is TGTGCCAGCAGTGATGGTCGGGGAAGTGGGGCCAACGTCCTGACTTTC. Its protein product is CASSDGRGSGANVLTF.

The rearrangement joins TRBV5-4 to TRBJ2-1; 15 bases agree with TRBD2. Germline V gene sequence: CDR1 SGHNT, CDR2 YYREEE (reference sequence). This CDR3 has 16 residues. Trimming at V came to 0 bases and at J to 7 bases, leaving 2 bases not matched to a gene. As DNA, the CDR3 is TGTGCCAGCAGCTTGGTAGGGACTAGCGGGAGGAATGAGCAGTTCTTC. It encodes CASSLVGTSGRNEQFF.

The CDR3 reads CASSVGQDNSPLHF. DNA for the CDR3: TGTGCCAGCAGCGTGGGACAGGATAATTCACCCCTCCACTTT. The chain recombines TRBV9 with TRBJ1-6; 8 bases are shared with TRBD1. The length of the CDR3 is 14 residues. The V and J ends lost 2 bases and 5 bases, in that order; junction bases with no gene match: 0. Germline V gives CDR1 SGDLS, CDR2 YYNGEE.

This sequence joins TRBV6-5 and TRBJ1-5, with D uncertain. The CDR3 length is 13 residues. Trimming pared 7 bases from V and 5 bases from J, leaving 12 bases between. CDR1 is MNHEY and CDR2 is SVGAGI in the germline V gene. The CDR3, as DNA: TGTGCCAGCACGGAACAGTTACATCAGCCCCAGCATTTT. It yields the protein CASTEQLHQPQHF.

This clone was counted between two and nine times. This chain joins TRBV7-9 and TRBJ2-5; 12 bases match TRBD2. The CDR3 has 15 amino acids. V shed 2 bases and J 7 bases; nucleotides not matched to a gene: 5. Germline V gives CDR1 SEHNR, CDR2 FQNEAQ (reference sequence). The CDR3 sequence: CASSLSSGGARTQYF. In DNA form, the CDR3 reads TGTGCCAGCAGCTTATCTAGCGGGGGGGCAAGGACCCAGTACTTC.

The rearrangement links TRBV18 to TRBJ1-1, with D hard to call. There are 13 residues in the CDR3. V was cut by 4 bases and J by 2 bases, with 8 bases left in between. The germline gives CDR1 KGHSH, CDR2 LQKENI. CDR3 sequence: CASSLQDNTEAFF. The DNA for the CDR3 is TGTGCCAGCTCACTGCAGGATAACACTGAAGCTTTCTTT.

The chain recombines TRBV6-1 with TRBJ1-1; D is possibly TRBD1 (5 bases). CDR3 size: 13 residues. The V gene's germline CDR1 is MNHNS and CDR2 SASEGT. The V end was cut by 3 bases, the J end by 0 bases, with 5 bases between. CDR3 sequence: CASSEGLNTEAFF. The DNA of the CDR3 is TGTGCCAGCAGTGAGGGGCTGAACACTGAAGCTTTCTTT.

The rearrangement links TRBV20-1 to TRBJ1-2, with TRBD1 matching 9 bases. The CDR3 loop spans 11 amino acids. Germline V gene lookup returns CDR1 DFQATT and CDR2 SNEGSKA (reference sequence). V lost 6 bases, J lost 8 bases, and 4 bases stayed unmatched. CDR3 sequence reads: CSASDRGGYTF. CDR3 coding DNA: TGCAGTGCAAGTGACAGGGGGGGCTACACCTTC.

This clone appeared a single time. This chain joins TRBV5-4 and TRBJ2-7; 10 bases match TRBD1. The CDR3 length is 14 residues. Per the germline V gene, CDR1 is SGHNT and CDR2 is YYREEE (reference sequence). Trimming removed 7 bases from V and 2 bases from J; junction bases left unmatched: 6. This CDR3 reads CASRVDRGTYEQYF. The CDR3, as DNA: TGTGCCAGCCGGGTGGACAGGGGGACCTACGAGCAGTACTTC.

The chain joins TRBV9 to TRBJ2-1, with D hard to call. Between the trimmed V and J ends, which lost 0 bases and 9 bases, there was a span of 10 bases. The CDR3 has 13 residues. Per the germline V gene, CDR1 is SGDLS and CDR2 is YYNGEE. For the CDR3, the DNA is TGTGCCAGCAGCGTAGCCGGGTACTCTGAGCAGTTCTTC. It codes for CASSVAGYSEQFF. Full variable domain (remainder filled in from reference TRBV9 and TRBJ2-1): DSGVTQTPKHLITATGQRVTLRCSPRSGDLSVYWYQQSLDQGLQFLIQYYNGEERAKGNILERFSAQQFPDLHSELNLSSLELGDSALYFCASSVAGYSEQFFGPGTRLTVL.

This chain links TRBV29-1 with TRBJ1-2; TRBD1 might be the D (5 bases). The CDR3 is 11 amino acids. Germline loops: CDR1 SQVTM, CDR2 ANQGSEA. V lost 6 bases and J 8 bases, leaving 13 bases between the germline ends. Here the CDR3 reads CSVRWGEGYTF. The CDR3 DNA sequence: TGCAGCGTCCGATGGGGGGAAGGCTACACCTTC.

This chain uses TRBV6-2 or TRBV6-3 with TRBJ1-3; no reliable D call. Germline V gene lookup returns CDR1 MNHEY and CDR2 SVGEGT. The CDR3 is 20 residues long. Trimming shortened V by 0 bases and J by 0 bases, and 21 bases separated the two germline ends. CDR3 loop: CASSYSAVGGSVSSGNTIYF. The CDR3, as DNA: TGTGCCAGCAGTTACTCTGCGGTCGGCGGTAGTGTCAGCTCTGGAAACACCATATATTTT.

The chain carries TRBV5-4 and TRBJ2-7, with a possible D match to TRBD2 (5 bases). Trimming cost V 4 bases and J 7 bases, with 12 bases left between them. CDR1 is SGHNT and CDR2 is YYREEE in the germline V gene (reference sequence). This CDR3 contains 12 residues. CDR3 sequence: CASSPTGGEQYF. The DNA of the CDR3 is TGTGCCAGCAGCCCTACTGGAGGAGAGCAGTACTTC. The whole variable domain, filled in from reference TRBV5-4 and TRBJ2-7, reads ETGVTQSPTHLIKTRGQQVTLRCSSQSGHNTVSWYQQALGQGPQFIFQYYREEENGRGNFPPRFSGLQFPNYSSELNVNALELDDSALYLCASSPTGGEQYFGPGTRLTVT.

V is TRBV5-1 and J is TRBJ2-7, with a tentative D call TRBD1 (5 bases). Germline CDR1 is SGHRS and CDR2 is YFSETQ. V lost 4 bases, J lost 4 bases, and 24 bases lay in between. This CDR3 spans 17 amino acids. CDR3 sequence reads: CASSPLGQGQVVYEQYF. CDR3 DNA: TGCGCCAGCAGCCCCCTGGGTCAGGGCCAGGTCGTATACGAGCAGTACTTC.

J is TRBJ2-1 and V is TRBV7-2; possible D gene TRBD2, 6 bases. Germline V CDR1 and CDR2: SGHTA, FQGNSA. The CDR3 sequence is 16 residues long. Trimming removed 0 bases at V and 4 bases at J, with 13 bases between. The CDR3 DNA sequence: TGTGCCAGCAGCTTAGCGCTGGGCGGGGAATACAATGAGCAGTTCTTC. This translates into CASSLALGGEYNEQFF.

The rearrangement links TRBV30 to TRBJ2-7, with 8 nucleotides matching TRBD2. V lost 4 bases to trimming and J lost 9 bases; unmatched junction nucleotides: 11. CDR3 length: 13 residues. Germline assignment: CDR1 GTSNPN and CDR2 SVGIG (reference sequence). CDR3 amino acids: CAWTTREGFTQYF. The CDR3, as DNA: TGTGCCTGGACAACCCGGGAGGGTTTCACGCAGTACTTC.

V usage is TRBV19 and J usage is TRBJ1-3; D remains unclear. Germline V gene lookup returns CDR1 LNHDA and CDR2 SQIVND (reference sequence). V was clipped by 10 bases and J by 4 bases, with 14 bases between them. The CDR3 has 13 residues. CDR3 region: CATSFGSGNTIYF. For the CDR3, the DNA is TGTGCCACCTCGTTCGGGTCCGGAAACACCATATATTTT.

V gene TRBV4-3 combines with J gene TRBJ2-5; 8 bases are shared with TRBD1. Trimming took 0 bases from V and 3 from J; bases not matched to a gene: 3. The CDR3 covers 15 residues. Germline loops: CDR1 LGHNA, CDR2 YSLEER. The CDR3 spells CASSQEGTGEETQYF. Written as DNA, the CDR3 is TGCGCCAGCAGCCAAGAAGGGACAGGAGAAGAGACCCAGTACTTC.

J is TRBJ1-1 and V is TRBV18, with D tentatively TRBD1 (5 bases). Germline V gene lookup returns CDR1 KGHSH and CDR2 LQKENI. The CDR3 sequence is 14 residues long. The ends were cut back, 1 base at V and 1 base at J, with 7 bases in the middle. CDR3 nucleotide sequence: TGTGCCAGCTCACCACAGGGGTGGAACACTGAAGCTTTCTTT. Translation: CASSPQGWNTEAFF.

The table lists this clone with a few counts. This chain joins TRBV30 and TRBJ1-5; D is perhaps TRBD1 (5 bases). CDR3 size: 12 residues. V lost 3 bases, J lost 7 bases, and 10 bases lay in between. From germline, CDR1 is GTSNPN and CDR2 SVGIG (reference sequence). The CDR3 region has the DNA TGTGCCTGGAGCCAGGGTAACCAGCCCCAGCATTTT. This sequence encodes CAWSQGNQPQHF.